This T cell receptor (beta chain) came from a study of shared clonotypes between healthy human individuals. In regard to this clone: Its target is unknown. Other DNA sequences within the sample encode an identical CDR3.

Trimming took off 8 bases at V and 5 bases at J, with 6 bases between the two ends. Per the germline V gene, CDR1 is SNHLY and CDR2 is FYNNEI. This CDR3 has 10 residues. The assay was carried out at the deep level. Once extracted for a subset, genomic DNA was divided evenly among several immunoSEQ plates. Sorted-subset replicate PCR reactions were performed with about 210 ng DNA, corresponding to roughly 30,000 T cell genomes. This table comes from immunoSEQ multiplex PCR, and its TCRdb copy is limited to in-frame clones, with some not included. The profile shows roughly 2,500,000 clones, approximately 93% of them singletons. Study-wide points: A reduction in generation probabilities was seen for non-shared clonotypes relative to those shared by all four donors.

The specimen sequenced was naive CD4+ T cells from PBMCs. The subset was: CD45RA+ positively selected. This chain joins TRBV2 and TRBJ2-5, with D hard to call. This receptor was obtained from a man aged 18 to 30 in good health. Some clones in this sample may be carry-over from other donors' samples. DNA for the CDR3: TGTGCCAGCGCCCGGGAGACCCAGTACTTC. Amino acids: CASARETQYF.